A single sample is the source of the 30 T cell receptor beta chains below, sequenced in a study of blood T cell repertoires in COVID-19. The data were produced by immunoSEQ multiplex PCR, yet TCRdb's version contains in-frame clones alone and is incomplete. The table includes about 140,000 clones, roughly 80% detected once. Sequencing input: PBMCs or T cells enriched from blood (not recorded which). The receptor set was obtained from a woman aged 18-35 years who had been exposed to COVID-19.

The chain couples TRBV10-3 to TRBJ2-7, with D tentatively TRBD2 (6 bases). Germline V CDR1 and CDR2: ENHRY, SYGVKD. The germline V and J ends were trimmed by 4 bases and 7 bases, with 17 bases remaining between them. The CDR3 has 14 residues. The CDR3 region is CAISALADLGEQYF. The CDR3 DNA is TGTGCCATCAGTGCTTTAGCGGACCTCGGGGAGCAGTACTTC.

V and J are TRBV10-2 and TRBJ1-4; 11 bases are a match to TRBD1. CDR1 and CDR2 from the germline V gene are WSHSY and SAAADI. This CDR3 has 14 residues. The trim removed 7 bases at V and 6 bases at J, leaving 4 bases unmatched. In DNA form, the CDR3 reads TGCGCCAGCATTGGACAGGGGGCCTATGAAAAACTGTTTTTT. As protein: CASIGQGAYEKLFF.

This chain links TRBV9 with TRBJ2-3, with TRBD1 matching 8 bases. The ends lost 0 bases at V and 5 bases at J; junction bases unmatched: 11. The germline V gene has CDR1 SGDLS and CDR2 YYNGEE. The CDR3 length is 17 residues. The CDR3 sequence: CASSVVGRGREGDTQYF. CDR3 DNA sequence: TGTGCCAGCAGCGTAGTTGGCAGGGGGCGCGAAGGAGATACGCAGTATTTT.

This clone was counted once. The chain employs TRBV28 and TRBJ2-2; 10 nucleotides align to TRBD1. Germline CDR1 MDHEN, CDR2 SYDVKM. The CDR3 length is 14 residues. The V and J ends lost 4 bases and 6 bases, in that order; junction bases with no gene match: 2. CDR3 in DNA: TGTGCCAGCAGTTCGGGACAGGGGTCCGGGGAGCTGTTTTTT. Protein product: CASSSGQGSGELFF.

CDR3 DNA sequence: TGTGCCAGTAGTATAAGACAGCAAGACACTGAAGCTTTCTTT. Residues: CASSIRQQDTEAFF. This sequence joins TRBV19 and TRBJ1-1, with D possibly TRBD1 on 5 matching bases. Per germline, CDR1 LNHDA and CDR2 SQIVND (reference sequence). V was trimmed by 2 bases and J by 3 bases, leaving 10 bases between them. This CDR3 is 14 amino acids long.

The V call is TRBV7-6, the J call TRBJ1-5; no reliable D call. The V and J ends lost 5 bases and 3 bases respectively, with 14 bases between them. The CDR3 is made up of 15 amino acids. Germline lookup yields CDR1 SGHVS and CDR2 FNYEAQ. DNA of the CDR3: TGTGCCAGCAGCGCCGGCTTGGGCGCCAATCAGCCCCAGCATTTT. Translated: CASSAGLGANQPQHF.

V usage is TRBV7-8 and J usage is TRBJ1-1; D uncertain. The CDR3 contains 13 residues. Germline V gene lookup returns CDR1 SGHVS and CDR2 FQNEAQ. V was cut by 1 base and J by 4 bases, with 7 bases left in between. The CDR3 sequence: CASSLVSGTEAFF. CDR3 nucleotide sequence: TGTGCCAGCAGCTTAGTTTCAGGCACTGAAGCTTTCTTT. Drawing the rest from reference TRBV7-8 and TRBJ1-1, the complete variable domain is GAGVSQSPRYKVAKRGQDVALRCDPISGHVSLFWYQQALGQGPEFLTYFQNEAQLDKSGLPSDRFFAERPEGSVSTLKIQRTQQEDSAVYLCASSLVSGTEAFFGQGTRLTVV.

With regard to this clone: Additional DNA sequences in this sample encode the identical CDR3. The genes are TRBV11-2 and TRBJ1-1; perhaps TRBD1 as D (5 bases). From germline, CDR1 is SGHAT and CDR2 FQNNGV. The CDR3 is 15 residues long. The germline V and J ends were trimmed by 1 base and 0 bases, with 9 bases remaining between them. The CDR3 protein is CASSLVAGLNTEAFF. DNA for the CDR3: TGTGCCAGCAGCTTAGTGGCAGGGCTGAACACTGAAGCTTTCTTT. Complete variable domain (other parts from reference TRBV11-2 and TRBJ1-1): EAGVAQSPRYKIIEKRQSVAFWCNPISGHATLYWYQQILGQGPKLLIQFQNNGVVDDSQLPKDRFSAERLKGVDSTLKIQPAKLEDSAVYLCASSLVAGLNTEAFFGQGTRLTVV.

CDR3 amino acids: CASKQLNEKLFF. As DNA, the CDR3 is TGTGCCAGCAAACAGCTTAATGAAAAACTGTTTTTT. The rearrangement joins TRBV28 to TRBJ1-4; the D is unclear. This CDR3 comprises 12 residues. V lost 7 bases to trimming and J lost 4 bases, with 7 bases between them. CDR1 MDHEN and CDR2 SYDVKM come from the germline V gene.

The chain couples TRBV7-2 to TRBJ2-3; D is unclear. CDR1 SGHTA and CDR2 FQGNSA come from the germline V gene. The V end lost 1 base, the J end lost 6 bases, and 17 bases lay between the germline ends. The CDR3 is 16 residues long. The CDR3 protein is CASSLGSYVTTDTQYF. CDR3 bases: TGTGCCAGCAGCTTAGGCAGTTACGTGACGACTGATACGCAGTATTTT.

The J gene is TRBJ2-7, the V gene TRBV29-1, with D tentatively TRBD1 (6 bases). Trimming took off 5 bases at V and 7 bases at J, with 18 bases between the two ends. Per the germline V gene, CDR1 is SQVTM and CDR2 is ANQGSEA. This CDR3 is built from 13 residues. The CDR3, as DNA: TGCAGCGTTTCGAGACAGGAGTCAAATGAGCAGTACTTC. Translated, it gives CSVSRQESNEQYF.

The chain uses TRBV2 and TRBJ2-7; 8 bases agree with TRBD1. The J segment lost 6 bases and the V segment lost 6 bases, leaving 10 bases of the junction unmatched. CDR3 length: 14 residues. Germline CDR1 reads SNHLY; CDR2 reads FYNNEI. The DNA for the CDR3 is TGTGCCAGCAGCCCGGACAGGGAGAGTTCCGAGCAGTACTTC. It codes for CASSPDRESSEQYF.

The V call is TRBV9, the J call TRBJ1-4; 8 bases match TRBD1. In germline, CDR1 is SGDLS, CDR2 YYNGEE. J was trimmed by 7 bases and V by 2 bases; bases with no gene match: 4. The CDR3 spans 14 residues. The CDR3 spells CASSVGQEGEKLFF. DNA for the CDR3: TGTGCCAGCAGCGTGGGACAGGAAGGTGAAAAACTGTTTTTT.

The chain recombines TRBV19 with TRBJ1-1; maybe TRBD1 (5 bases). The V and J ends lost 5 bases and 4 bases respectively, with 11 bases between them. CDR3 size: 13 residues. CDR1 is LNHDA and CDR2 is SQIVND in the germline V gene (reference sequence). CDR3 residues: CASSDQDTTEAFF. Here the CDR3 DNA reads TGTGCCAGTAGTGACCAGGACACCACTGAAGCTTTCTTT.

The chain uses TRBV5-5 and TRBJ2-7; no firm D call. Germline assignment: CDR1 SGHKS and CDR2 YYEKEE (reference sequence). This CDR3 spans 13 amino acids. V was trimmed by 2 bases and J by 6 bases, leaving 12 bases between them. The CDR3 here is CASSFPSGFEQYF. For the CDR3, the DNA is TGTGCCAGCAGCTTCCCCTCTGGCTTCGAGCAGTACTTC.

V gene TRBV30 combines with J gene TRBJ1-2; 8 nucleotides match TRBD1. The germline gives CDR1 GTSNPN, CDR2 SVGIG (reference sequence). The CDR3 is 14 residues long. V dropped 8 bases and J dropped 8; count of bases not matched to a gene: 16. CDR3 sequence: CATRSQPGGGGYTF. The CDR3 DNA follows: TGTGCCACCCGAAGTCAGCCAGGGGGCGGCGGCTACACCTTC.

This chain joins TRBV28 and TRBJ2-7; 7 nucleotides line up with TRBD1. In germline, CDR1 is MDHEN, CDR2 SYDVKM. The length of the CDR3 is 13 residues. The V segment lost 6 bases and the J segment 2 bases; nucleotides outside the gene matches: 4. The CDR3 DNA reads TGTGCCAGCAGCCGGGACAGTCCCTACGAGCAGTACTTC. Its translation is CASSRDSPYEQYF.

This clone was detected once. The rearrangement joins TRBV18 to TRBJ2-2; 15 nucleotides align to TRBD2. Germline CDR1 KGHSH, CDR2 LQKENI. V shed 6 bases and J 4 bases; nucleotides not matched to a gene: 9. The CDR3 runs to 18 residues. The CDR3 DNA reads TGTGCCAGCTCGCAATACTCGGGACTAGCGGGAGGCACCGGGGAGCTGTTTTTT. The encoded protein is CASSQYSGLAGGTGELFF.

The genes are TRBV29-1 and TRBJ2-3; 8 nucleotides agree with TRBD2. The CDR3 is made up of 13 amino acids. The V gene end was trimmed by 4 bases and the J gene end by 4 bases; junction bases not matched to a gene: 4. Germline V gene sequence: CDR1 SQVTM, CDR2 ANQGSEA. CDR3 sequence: CSVVGREADTQYF. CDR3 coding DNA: TGCAGCGTTGTGGGGCGGGAGGCAGATACGCAGTATTTT.

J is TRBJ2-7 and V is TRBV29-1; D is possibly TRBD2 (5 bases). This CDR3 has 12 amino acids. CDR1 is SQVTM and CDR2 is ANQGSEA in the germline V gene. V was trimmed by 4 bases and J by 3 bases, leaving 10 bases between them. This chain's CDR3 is CSVGTDDYEQYF. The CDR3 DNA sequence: TGCAGCGTTGGGACTGATGACTACGAGCAGTACTTC.

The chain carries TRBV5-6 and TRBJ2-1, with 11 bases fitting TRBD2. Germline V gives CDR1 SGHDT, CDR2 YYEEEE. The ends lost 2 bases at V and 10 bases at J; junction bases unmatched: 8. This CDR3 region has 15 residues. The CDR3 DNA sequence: TGTGCCAGCAGCTTCTCACTAGCGGGAGTATTAGAGCAGTTCTTC. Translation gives CASSFSLAGVLEQFF.

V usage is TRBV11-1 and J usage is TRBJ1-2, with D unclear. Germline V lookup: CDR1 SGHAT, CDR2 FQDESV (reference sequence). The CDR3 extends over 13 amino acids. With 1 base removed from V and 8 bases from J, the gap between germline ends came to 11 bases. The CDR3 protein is CASSLGGQKGYTF. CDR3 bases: TGTGCCAGCAGCTTAGGAGGGCAGAAGGGCTACACCTTC.

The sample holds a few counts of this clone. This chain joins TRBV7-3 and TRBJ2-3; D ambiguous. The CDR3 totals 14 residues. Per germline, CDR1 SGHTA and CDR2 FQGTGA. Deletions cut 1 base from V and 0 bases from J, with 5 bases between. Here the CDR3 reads CASSLMASTDTQYF. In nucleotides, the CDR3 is TGTGCCAGCAGCTTAATGGCTAGCACAGATACGCAGTATTTT.

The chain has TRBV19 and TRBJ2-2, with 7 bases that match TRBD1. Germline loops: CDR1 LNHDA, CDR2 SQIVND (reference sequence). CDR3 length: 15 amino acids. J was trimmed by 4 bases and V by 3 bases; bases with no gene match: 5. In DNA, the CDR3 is TGTGCCAGTAGTATTGGACAGGCGCGCACCGGGGAGCTGTTTTTT. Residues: CASSIGQARTGELFF. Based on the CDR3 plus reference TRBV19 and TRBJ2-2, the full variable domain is DGGITQSPKYLFRKEGQNVTLSCEQNLNHDAMYWYRQDPGQGLRLIYYSQIVNDFQKGDIAEGYSVSREKKESFPLTVTSAQKNPTAFYLCASSIGQARTGELFFGEGSRLTVL.

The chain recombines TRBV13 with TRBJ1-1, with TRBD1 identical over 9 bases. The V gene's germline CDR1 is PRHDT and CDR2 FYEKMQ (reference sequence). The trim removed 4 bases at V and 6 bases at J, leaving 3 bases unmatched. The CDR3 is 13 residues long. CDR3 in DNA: TGTGCCAGCAGCTCGGACAGGGGCTCTGAAGCTTTCTTT. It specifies CASSSDRGSEAFF.

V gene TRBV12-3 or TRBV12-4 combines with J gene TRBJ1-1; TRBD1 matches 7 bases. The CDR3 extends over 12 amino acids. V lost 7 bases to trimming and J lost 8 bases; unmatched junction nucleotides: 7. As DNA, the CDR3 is TGTGCCAGCACTAAAGGGACAGTCGAAGCTTTCTTT. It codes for CASTKGTVEAFF.

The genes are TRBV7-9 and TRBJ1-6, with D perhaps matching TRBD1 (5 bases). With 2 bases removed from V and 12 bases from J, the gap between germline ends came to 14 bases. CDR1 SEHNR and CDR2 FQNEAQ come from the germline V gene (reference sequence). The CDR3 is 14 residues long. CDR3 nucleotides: TGTGCCAGCAGCTTATTGGGACTCGAGGGACCCCTCCACTTT. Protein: CASSLLGLEGPLHF.

The CDR3 DNA follows: TGTGCCAGCAGCCATGACACAGGCTCTGGAAACACCATATATTTT. Protein sequence: CASSHDTGSGNTIYF. The chain employs TRBV7-2 and TRBJ1-3; D possibly corresponds to TRBD1 (5 bases). Germline V gives CDR1 SGHTA, CDR2 FQGNSA. V was pared by 5 bases and J by 0 bases, with 11 bases between. The CDR3 has 15 residues. Full variable domain (rest looked up from reference TRBV7-2 and TRBJ1-3): GAGVSQSPSNKVTEKGKDVELRCDPISGHTALYWYRQSLGQGLEFLIYFQGNSAPDKSGLPSDRFSAERTGGSVSTLTIQRTQQEDSAVYLCASSHDTGSGNTIYFGEGSWLTVV.

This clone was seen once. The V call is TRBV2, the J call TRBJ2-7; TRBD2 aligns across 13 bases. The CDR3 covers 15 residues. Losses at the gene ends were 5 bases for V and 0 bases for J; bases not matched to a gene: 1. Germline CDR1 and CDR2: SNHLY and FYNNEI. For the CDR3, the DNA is TGTGCCAGCAGTAGGACTAGCGGGAGCTCCTACGAGCAGTACTTC. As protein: CASSRTSGSSYEQYF.

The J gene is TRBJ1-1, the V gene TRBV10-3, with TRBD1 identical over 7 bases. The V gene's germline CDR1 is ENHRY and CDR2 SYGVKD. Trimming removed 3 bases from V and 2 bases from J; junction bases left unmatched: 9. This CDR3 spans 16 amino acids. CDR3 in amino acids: CAISDALDRVNTEAFF. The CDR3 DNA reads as TGTGCCATCAGTGACGCCTTAGACAGGGTCAACACTGAAGCTTTCTTT.